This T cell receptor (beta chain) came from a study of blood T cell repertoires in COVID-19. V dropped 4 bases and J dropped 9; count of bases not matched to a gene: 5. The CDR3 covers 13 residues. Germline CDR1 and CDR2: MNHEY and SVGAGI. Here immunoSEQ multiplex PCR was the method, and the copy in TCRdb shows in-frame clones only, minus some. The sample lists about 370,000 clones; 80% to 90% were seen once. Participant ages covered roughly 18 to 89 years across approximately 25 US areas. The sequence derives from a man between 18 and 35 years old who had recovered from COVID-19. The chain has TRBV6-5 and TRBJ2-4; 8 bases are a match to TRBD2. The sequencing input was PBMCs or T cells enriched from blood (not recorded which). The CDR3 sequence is CASSFGGEGIQYF. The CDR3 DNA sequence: TGTGCCAGCAGTTTCGGGGGGGAGGGCATTCAGTACTTC.